The sample holds a few counts of the clone carrying this TCR beta chain. Its antigen is not identified. Germline CDR1 reads SEHNR; CDR2 reads FQNEAQ (reference sequence). CDR3 length: 17 amino acids. V lost 4 bases to trimming and J lost 1 base, with 19 bases between them. Using immunoSEQ multiplex PCR, the repertoire was profiled, and TCRdb retains in-frame clones only, with some absent. The data hold around 110,000 clones, with roughly 85% observed a single time. The sample comes from a study of T cell responses to AZD1222 COVID-19 vaccine. Study outcomes and limitations: Donors in the cohort were predominantly white British and more often female, and clonal diversity was possibly underestimated. Sampled repertoires all dated from after the peak T cell response.

The rearrangement joins TRBV7-9 to TRBJ1-1; D is unresolved. Source: peripheral blood, taken 28 days after the second AZD1222 dose. The clonotype comes from an adult who received the AZD1222 COVID-19 vaccine. CDR3 DNA sequence: TGTGCCAGCAGCTCCCCACGGCGAGCCCTGGGGAACACTGAAGCTTTCTTT. Its translation: CASSSPRRALGNTEAFF.